This TCR beta chain was obtained from a study of cytomegalovirus exposure and HLA in healthy donors. A note on this clone: Its antigen is still unknown.

Study results and caveats: There were some public TCRs occurring in many donors, but most TCR sequences were rare. Previously analyzed data showed that most TCR beta V segments were productive at a frequency of about 90% or about 30%. In terms of immune exposure information, only CMV serostatus was available.

There are 17 residues in the CDR3. CDR1 and CDR2 from the germline V gene are SGHTA and FQGNSA. The V gene end was trimmed by 1 base and the J gene end by 2 bases; junction bases not matched to a gene: 9. Use of 60 Vbeta and 13 Jbeta primers characterized the PCR. The method was immunoSEQ multiplex PCR; TCRdb's version includes in-frame clones alone and lacks a portion of them. The sample shows nearly 110,000 clones, roughly four fifths of them seen only once. The sample taken for sequencing was PBMCs. This chain links TRBV7-2 with TRBJ2-3; 7 nucleotides line up with TRBD1. The receptor comes from a man between 18 and 29 years old in good health and CMV-seronegative. The CDR3 DNA follows: TGTGCCAGCAGCTTAGGGGCCATGGGACAGCCCACAGATACGCAGTATTTT. Its translation is CASSLGAMGQPTDTQYF.